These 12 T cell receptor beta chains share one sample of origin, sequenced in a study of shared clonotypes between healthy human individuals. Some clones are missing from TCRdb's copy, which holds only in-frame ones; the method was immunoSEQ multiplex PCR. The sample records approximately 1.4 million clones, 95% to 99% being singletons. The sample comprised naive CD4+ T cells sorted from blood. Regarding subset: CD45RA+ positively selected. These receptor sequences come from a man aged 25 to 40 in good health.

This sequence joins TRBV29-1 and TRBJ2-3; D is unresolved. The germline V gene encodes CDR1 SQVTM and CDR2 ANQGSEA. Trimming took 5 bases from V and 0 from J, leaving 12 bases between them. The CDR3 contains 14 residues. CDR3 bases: TGCAGCGTTAGACCGACGGCTAGCACAGATACGCAGTATTTT. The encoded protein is CSVRPTASTDTQYF.

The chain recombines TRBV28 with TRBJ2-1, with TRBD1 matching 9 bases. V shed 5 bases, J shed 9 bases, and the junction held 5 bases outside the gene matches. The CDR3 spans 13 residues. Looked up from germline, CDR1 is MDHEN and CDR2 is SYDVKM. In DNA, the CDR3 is TGTGCCAGCAGTCCACAGGGGGCGGGTGAGCAGTTCTTC. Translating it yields CASSPQGAGEQFF.

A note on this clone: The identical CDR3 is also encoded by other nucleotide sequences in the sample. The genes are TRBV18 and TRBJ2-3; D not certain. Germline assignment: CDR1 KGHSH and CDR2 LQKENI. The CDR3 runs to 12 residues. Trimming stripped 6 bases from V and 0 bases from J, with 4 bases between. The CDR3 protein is CASSLSTDTQYF. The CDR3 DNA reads TGTGCCAGCTCCCTCAGCACAGATACGCAGTATTTT.

The CDR3 coding sequence is TGTGCCAGCAGCCACAAAAGACTGCTTACAACTAATGAAAAACTGTTTTTT. Protein sequence: CASSHKRLLTTNEKLFF. V gene TRBV14 combines with J gene TRBJ1-4; no clear D gene. The CDR3 extends over 17 amino acids. The V gene lost 3 bases and the J gene lost 0 bases, with 14 bases spanning the gap. Germline-derived CDR1 and CDR2 are SGHDN and FVKESK.

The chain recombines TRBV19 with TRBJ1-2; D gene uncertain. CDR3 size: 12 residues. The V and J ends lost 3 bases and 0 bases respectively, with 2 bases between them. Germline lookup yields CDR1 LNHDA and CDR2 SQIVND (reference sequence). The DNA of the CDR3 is TGTGCCAGTAGTATGACTAACTATGGCTACACCTTC. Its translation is CASSMTNYGYTF.

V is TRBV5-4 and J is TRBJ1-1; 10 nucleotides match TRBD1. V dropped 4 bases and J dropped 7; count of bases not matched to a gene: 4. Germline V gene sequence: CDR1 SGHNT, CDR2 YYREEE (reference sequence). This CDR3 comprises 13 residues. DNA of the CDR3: TGTGCCAGCAGCACGACAGGGGGCATTGAAGCTTTCTTT. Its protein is CASSTTGGIEAFF. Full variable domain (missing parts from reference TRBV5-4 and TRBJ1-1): ETGVTQSPTHLIKTRGQQVTLRCSSQSGHNTVSWYQQALGQGPQFIFQYYREEENGRGNFPPRFSGLQFPNYSSELNVNALELDDSALYLCASSTTGGIEAFFGQGTRLTVV.

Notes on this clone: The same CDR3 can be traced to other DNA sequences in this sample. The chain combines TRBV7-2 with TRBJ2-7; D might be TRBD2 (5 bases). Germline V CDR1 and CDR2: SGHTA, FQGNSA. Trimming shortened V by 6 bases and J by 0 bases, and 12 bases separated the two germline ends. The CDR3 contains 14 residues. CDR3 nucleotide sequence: TGTGCCAGCAGTCCCCGGACTGGCTCCTACGAGCAGTACTTC. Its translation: CASSPRTGSYEQYF.

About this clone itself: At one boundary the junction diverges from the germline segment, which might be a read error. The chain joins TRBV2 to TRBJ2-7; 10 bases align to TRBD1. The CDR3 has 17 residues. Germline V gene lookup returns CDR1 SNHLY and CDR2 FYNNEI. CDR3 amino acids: CASRRTFGQGGRNEQYF. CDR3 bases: TGTGCCAGCAGACGTACCTTCGGACAGGGGGGGAGAAACGAGCAGTACTTT.

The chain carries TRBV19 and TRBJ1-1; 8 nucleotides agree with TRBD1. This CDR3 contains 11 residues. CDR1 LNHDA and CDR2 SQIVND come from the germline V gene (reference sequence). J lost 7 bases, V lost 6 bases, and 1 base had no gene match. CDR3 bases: TGTGCCAGTAGAGGACAGGGTGAAGCTTTCTTT. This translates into CASRGQGEAFF. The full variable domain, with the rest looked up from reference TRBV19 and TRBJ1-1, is DGGITQSPKYLFRKEGQNVTLSCEQNLNHDAMYWYRQDPGQGLRLIYYSQIVNDFQKGDIAEGYSVSREKKESFPLTVTSAQKNPTAFYLCASRGQGEAFFGQGTRLTVV.

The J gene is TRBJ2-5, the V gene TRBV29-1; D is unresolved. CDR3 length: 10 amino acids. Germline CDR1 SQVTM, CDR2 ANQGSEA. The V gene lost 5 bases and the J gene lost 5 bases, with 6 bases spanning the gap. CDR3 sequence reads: CSVRVETQYF. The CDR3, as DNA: TGCAGCGTTAGAGTCGAGACCCAGTACTTC.

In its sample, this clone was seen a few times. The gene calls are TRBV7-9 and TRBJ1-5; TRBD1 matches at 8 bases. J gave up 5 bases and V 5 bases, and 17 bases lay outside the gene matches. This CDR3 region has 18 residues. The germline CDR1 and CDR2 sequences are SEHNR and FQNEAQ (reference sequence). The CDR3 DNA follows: TGTGCCAGCAGCAAGCGAAGGCCCGGACAGGGTAGGGATCAGCCCCAGCATTTT. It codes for CASSKRRPGQGRDQPQHF.

CDR3 sequence (DNA): TGCGCCAGCAGACAACTAGTTCCTAGCACAGATACGCAGTATTTT. Translation gives CASRQLVPSTDTQYF. The chain links TRBV10-2 to TRBJ2-3; D might be TRBD2 (5 bases). Germline assignment: CDR1 WSHSY and CDR2 SAAADI. This CDR3 spans 15 amino acids. The ends were cut back, 6 bases at V and 0 bases at J, with 13 bases in the middle.